Shown below are 27 T cell receptor beta chains from a single sample sequenced in a study of blood T cells in healthy people across ages. Alongside a J-beta primer mix, a sample-barcoded 5' primer served in a second PCR lasting roughly 7 to 11 cycles. From the 5' RACE reads, TCRdb called clonotypes with MiXCR, one entry per CDR3 protein. This sample has 1.5 million or so distinct CDR3 sequences; 42% occur once, and the top ten carry over 3.5%. Sequencing was carried out using blood. The receptors originated from a woman younger than 30 in good health.

The sample holds a few counts of this clonotype. The CDR3 nucleotides are TGTGCCAGCAGTTACCATGGGACAGGGGTTGAAAAACTGTTTTTT. Protein: CASSYHGTGVEKLFF. The chain joins TRBV6-5 to TRBJ1-4; TRBD1 matches at 10 bases. The junction had 4 bases not matched to a gene; V was cut back by 2 bases and J by 7 bases. The CDR3 consists of 15 residues. CDR1 and CDR2 from the germline V gene are MNHEY and SVGAGI.

The chain carries TRBV7-9 and TRBJ1-1, with D possibly being TRBD1 (6 bases). V lost 7 bases, J lost 11 bases, and 14 bases lay in between. The V gene's germline CDR1 is SEHNR and CDR2 FQNEAQ (reference sequence). The CDR3 has 11 residues. The chain's CDR3 is CASTLTGEAFF. The CDR3 DNA is TGTGCCAGCACCCTGACAGGCGAGGCTTTCTTT. The full variable domain, with the rest looked up from reference TRBV7-9 and TRBJ1-1, is DTGVSQNPRHKITKRGQNVTFRCDPISEHNRLYWYRQTLGQGPEFLTYFQNEAQLEKSRLLSDRFSAERPKGSFSTLEIQRTEQGDSAMYLCASTLTGEAFFGQGTRLTVV.

This clonotype was observed a few times. V is TRBV15 and J is TRBJ2-3; possibly TRBD1 for D (5 bases). Trimming removed 0 bases from V and 3 bases from J, with 19 bases in between. CDR1 and CDR2 (germline): LNHNV, YYDKDF (reference sequence). This CDR3 comprises 18 residues. CDR3 DNA sequence: TGTGCCACCAGCAGAGATGCTTCTGGGCAGGGTAAAACAGATACGCAGTATTTT. This translates into CATSRDASGQGKTDTQYF.

This clonotype was picked up a small number of times. J is TRBJ1-2 and V is TRBV7-9; TRBD1 agrees at 8 bases. This CDR3 region has 13 residues. The ends lost 5 bases at V and 4 bases at J; junction bases unmatched: 3. Germline CDR1 is SEHNR and CDR2 is FQNEAQ (reference sequence). CDR3 amino acids: CASSAGQVYGYTF. The CDR3 bases are TGTGCCAGCAGCGCGGGACAGGTCTATGGCTACACCTTC.

This clonotype was detected a few times. The rearrangement uses TRBV20-1 and TRBJ2-1, with 7 bases aligning to TRBD2. Per germline, CDR1 DFQATT and CDR2 SNEGSKA (reference sequence). Losses at the gene ends were 1 base for V and 7 bases for J; bases not matched to a gene: 22. This CDR3 comprises 19 residues. The CDR3 DNA is TGCAGTGCTAGAGGTTACCCGGAAAGACTAGCCCACTTGGAGAATGAGCAGTTCTTC. It specifies CSARGYPERLAHLENEQFF.

J is TRBJ2-5 and V is TRBV20-1; D remains ambiguous. Germline loops: CDR1 DFQATT, CDR2 SNEGSKA (reference sequence). This CDR3 region has 12 residues. With 0 bases removed from V and 11 bases from J, the gap between germline ends came to 13 bases. The chain's CDR3 is CSARDGLNEQYF. The CDR3 nucleotides are TGCAGTGCTAGAGACGGGCTCAATGAGCAGTACTTC.

This clonotype showed up just a few times. CDR3 residues: CASSSYRGPYNEQFF. In DNA form, the CDR3 reads TGTGCCAGCAGCTCCTACAGGGGCCCATACAATGAGCAGTTCTTC. This chain connects TRBV7-8 to TRBJ2-1; 7 bases match TRBD1. Trimming took 4 bases from V and 4 from J; bases not matched to a gene: 7. Germline V CDR1 and CDR2: SGHVS, FQNEAQ. This CDR3 spans 15 amino acids. The variable domain in full, with the rest retrieved from reference TRBV7-8 and TRBJ2-1, is GAGVSQSPRYKVAKRGQDVALRCDPISGHVSLFWYQQALGQGPEFLTYFQNEAQLDKSGLPSDRFFAERPEGSVSTLKIQRTQQEDSAVYLCASSSYRGPYNEQFFGPGTRLTVL.

Written as DNA, the CDR3 is TGTGCCAGCAGTCGTGGGGGGAGGATCTACGAGCAGTACTTC. This translates into CASSRGGRIYEQYF. The chain couples TRBV13 to TRBJ2-7; D perhaps matches TRBD2 (6 bases). V was clipped by 6 bases and J by 3 bases, with 15 bases between them. Germline assignment: CDR1 PRHDT and CDR2 FYEKMQ (reference sequence). The CDR3 covers 14 residues. Full variable domain (outside the CDR3, taken from reference TRBV13 and TRBJ2-7): AAGVIQSPRHLIKEKRETATLKCYPIPRHDTVYWYQQGPGQDPQFLISFYEKMQSDKGSIPDRFSAQQFSDYHSELNMSSLELGDSALYFCASSRGGRIYEQYFGPGTRLTVT.

The table lists this clonotype with many counts. The rearrangement links TRBV12-3 or TRBV12-4 to TRBJ2-7; 9 positions agree with TRBD1. Losses at the gene ends were 1 base for V and 7 bases for J; bases not matched to a gene: 2. The CDR3 totals 13 residues. CDR3 loop: CASSLGQGDEQYF. Here the CDR3 DNA reads TGTGCCAGCAGTTTAGGACAGGGGGATGAGCAGTACTTC.

The gene calls are TRBV3-1 and TRBJ2-2; TRBD2 matches 16 bases. Germline V CDR1 and CDR2: LGHDT, YNNKEL (reference sequence). J lost 8 bases, V lost 2 bases, and 8 bases had no gene match. This CDR3 has 18 residues. The CDR3 DNA sequence: TGTGCCAGCAGCCAAACACCGGGACTAGCGGGAGGGCAAGGGGAGCTGTTTTTT. This sequence encodes CASSQTPGLAGGQGELFF.

With regard to this clonotype: An end of the junction differs from the germline gene, which may be a read error. This chain links TRBV7-9 with TRBJ2-7, with D tentatively TRBD1 (6 bases). There are 15 residues in the CDR3. CDR1 is SEHNR, CDR2 FQNEAQ, per germline (reference sequence). In nucleotides, the CDR3 is TGTGCCAGCAGCCCTAGGGGGACGGCTACCTACGGGCAGTACTTC. Translated: CASSPRGTATYGQYF.

This chain links TRBV3-1 with TRBJ2-6; D is ambiguous. CDR1 and CDR2 (germline): LGHDT, YNNKEL (reference sequence). The V gene lost 2 bases and the J gene lost 0 bases, with 11 bases spanning the gap. The CDR3 sequence is 17 residues long. For the CDR3, the DNA is TGTGCCAGCAGCCAACTCTCTAGAGCCTCTGGGGCCAACGTCCTGACTTTC. This gives the protein CASSQLSRASGANVLTF.

The chain is built from TRBV10-3 and TRBJ2-7, with 8 bases aligning to TRBD1. V shed 0 bases and J 2 bases; nucleotides not matched to a gene: 0. The CDR3 totals 14 residues. Germline CDR1 and CDR2: ENHRY and SYGVKD. DNA for the CDR3: TGTGCCATCAGTGAGTCGGACAGGGCCTACGAGCAGTACTTC. This translates into CAISESDRAYEQYF.

The J gene is TRBJ2-3, the V gene TRBV12-5, with TRBD1 matching 10 bases. Germline lookup yields CDR1 LGHNT and CDR2 FRNRAP. V lost 9 bases and J lost 6; bases outside the gene matches: 21. The CDR3 has 18 residues. The CDR3 protein is CARGTGDHSGEGHDTQYF. The CDR3, as DNA: TGTGCTAGGGGGACAGGGGACCACTCGGGGGAGGGCCACGATACGCAGTATTTT.

This clonotype was counted between two and nine times. CDR3 coding DNA: TGCGCCAGCAGCTTGGCCAGGTCCTTCACAGATACGCAGTATTTT. Translation gives CASSLARSFTDTQYF. This chain connects TRBV5-1 to TRBJ2-3; D uncertain. The CDR3 loop spans 15 amino acids. Trimming pared 0 bases from V and 2 bases from J, leaving 10 bases between. Germline V lookup: CDR1 SGHRS, CDR2 YFSETQ.

This sequence joins TRBV12-3 or TRBV12-4 and TRBJ2-1; 10 bases fit TRBD2. V trimming: 7 bases; J trimming: 1 base; junction bases outside the gene matches: 7. The CDR3 sequence is 16 residues long. CDR3 loop: CASTKTAGGSYNEQFF. CDR3 sequence (DNA): TGTGCCAGCACAAAGACAGCGGGAGGGTCCTACAATGAGCAGTTCTTC.

This clonotype was seen more than once but under ten times. The CDR3 DNA reads TGTGCCAGCAGTGATGGGGGCGGGAGGTCCTACGAGCAGTACTTC. It translates to CASSDGGGRSYEQYF. The chain joins TRBV25-1 to TRBJ2-7, with 8 nucleotides matching TRBD2. Per germline, CDR1 MGHDK and CDR2 SYGVNS. J was trimmed by 1 base and V by 3 bases; bases with no gene match: 5. This CDR3 has 15 residues.

In nucleotides, the CDR3 is TGCAGCGGCCTTGGGACAGGGAAAAATGAGCAGTTCTTC. Protein product: CSGLGTGKNEQFF. The genes are TRBV29-1 and TRBJ2-1; 9 bases match TRBD1. J was trimmed by 7 bases and V by 7 bases; bases with no gene match: 8. The CDR3 is 13 amino acids. CDR1 is SQVTM and CDR2 is ANQGSEA in the germline V gene.

The chain links TRBV5-1 to TRBJ2-1, with a weak D call TRBD2 (6 bases). The J call may be mistaken, given a closer DNA end match to TRBJ2-7. The CDR3 has 15 amino acids. Looked up from germline, CDR1 is SGHRS and CDR2 is YFSETQ. CDR3 nucleotide sequence: TGCGCCAGCAGCGGCGGGGAGAGCTCCTACAATGAGCAGTACTTC. Residues: CASSGGESSYNEQYF.

The V and J genes are TRBV4-3 and TRBJ1-4; D remains ambiguous. Trimming took off 6 bases at V and 3 bases at J, with 14 bases between the two ends. This CDR3 has 15 amino acids. The germline V gene has CDR1 LGHNA and CDR2 YSLEER. The chain's CDR3 is CASRHTGIANEKLFF. In DNA form, the CDR3 reads TGCGCCAGCAGACATACGGGAATAGCTAATGAAAAACTGTTTTTT.

The chain joins TRBV7-9 to TRBJ1-2; 11 bases are a match to TRBD1. The germline CDR1 and CDR2 sequences are SEHNR and FQNEAQ (reference sequence). The CDR3 is made up of 16 amino acids. The V segment lost 3 bases and the J segment 4 bases; nucleotides outside the gene matches: 7. DNA for the CDR3: TGTGCCAGCAGCTTCCCCGGACAGGGGGCAGTCTATGGCTACACCTTC. Amino acid sequence: CASSFPGQGAVYGYTF.

Here the CDR3 DNA reads TGCAGTGCGAAGACAGGGGGCGGGAAAGAGACCCAGTACTTC. It is translated as CSAKTGGGKETQYF. The V call is TRBV20-1, the J call TRBJ2-5; 10 bases line up with TRBD1. Germline loops: CDR1 DFQATT, CDR2 SNEGSKA (reference sequence). V was clipped by 6 bases and J by 3 bases; unmatched bases: 7. The CDR3 consists of 14 residues.

This chain uses TRBV5-1 with TRBJ2-4; 7 bases match TRBD1. Matching the DNA end better, TRBJ2-7 makes the J call doubtful. The CDR3 runs 15 residues. The V gene's germline CDR1 is SGHRS and CDR2 YFSETQ. CDR3 loop: CASSFLTGNSYEQYF. For the CDR3, the DNA is TGCGCCAGCAGCTTTCTGACAGGGAACAGCTACGAGCAGTACTTC.

V is TRBV9 and J is TRBJ2-3; 10 bases are shared with TRBD2. V shed 1 base and J 6 bases; nucleotides not matched to a gene: 2. The CDR3 is made up of 14 amino acids. From germline, CDR1 is SGDLS and CDR2 YYNGEE. CDR3 DNA sequence: TGTGCCAGCAGCGTACTACTAGCGGGGGATACGCAGTATTTT. Translation gives CASSVLLAGDTQYF.

This clonotype was seen repeatedly, ten times or more. The rearrangement joins TRBV4-3 to TRBJ2-3; D gene uncertain. CDR3 length equals 13 residues. Germline CDR1 LGHNA, CDR2 YSLEER. Trimming removed 4 bases at V and 6 bases at J, with 11 bases between. Here the CDR3 reads CASSLTKVDTQYF. CDR3 DNA sequence: TGCGCCAGCAGCCTCACAAAAGTGGATACGCAGTATTTT.

Points on this clonotype: At one end the junction does not follow the germline gene, possibly because of a read error. This chain connects TRBV14 to TRBJ2-4; D may be TRBD1 (6 bases). The CDR3 covers 16 residues. Germline values: CDR1 SGHDN, CDR2 FVKESK. For the CDR3, the DNA is TGTGCCGGCAGCCCAGGGACACCCCTCGCCAAAAACATTCAGTACTTC. It encodes CAGSPGTPLAKNIQYF.

CDR3 region: CASSTSTGHLSYEQFF. CDR3 sequence (DNA): TGCGCCAGCAGCACCTCGACAGGTCACCTCTCCTACGAGCAGTTCTTC. V and J are TRBV5-1 and TRBJ2-1; D perhaps matches TRBD1 (6 bases). Trimming removed 4 bases at V and 10 bases at J, with 24 bases between. Germline values: CDR1 SGHRS, CDR2 YFSETQ. The CDR3 extends over 16 amino acids.